The 10 T cell receptor beta chains reported below all come from one sample, sequenced in a study of blood T cell repertoires in COVID-19. Assay: immunoSEQ multiplex PCR; the TCRdb copy retains only in-frame clones and omits some. Altogether a few hundred thousand clones are present, around 83% being singletons, with the ten largest covering approximately 1.3%. The sample was PBMCs or T cells enriched from blood (not recorded which). These TCRs come from a woman between 40 and 55 years old with acute COVID-19.

This clone was seen once. The CDR3 sequence: CASSFNLRGYTF. The CDR3 bases are TGTGCCAGCAGTTTTAACCTACGTGGCTACACCTTC. The chain has TRBV12-3 or TRBV12-4 and TRBJ1-2; D remains unclear. V gave up 3 bases and J gave up 7 bases, with 9 bases separating them. The CDR3 loop spans 12 amino acids.

This clone was found many times. This rearrangement joins TRBV6-2 or TRBV6-3 to TRBJ2-1; 10 nucleotides line up with TRBD2. The V gene end was trimmed by 0 bases and the J gene end by 10 bases; junction bases not matched to a gene: 12. Germline CDR1 and CDR2: MNHEY and SVGEGT. The CDR3 contains 17 residues. The CDR3, as DNA: TGTGCCAGCAGTTACTCGTTCTCTAGCGGGAGCCGCAGGGAGCAGTTCTTC. The encoded protein is CASSYSFSSGSRREQFF.

CDR3 nucleotides: TGCGCCAGCACAAAGACAGGGGGCGCGGCCAGCAATCAGCCCCAGCATTTT. Its protein product is CASTKTGGAASNQPQHF. The chain couples TRBV23-1 to TRBJ1-5; 10 bases are a match to TRBD1. TRBV23-1 belongs to the ORF category, with a function that is uncertain. V lost 7 bases, J lost 1 base, and 10 bases stayed unmatched. CDR3 length: 17 amino acids.

The V gene is TRBV21-1, the J gene TRBJ2-7; the D call in the table, TRBD1, was not verified against the DNA. TRBV21-1 is termed a pseudogene. This CDR3 has 15 residues. The CDR3 DNA reads as TGTGCCAGCAGCAAAGAGGGGTTATCCCCACACGAGCAGTACTTC. It translates to CASSKEGLSPHEQYF.

The V gene is TRBV6-6, the J gene TRBJ1-6; 7 nucleotides agree with TRBD1. Germline-derived CDR1 and CDR2 are MNHNY and SVGAGI (reference sequence). CDR3 length: 12 amino acids. V was pared by 8 bases and J by 12 bases, with 7 bases of the junction left unmatched. CDR3 bases: TGTGCCAGCTGGAGACAGGGAAGACCCCTCCACTTT. Its translation is CASWRQGRPLHF.

V is TRBV4-2 and J is TRBJ2-2, with D maybe TRBD1 (5 bases). Germline V gene data show CDR1 as LGHNA and CDR2 as YNFKEQ. V was shortened by 0 bases and J by 2 bases, with 13 bases between the two germline ends. CDR3 size: 17 residues. The CDR3 coding sequence is TGTGCCAGCAGCCAAGAAGGACACCAGACTAACACCGGGGAGCTGTTTTTT. Translated: CASSQEGHQTNTGELFF.

This chain connects TRBV4-2 to TRBJ2-3; TRBD2 is a possible D gene (5 bases). The CDR3 runs to 16 residues. V lost 1 base to trimming and J lost 2 bases, with 13 bases between them. Germline CDR1 LGHNA, CDR2 YNFKEQ. The DNA for the CDR3 is TGTGCCAGCAGCCAAGTGGTGTCGGGAACCACAGATACGCAGTATTTT. Its translation is CASSQVVSGTTDTQYF.

The chain combines TRBV2 with TRBJ1-5; no firm D call. The CDR3 consists of 12 residues. Per the germline V gene, CDR1 is SNHLY and CDR2 is FYNNEI. Trimming removed 2 bases at V and 4 bases at J, with 3 bases between. CDR3 sequence: CASSETNQPQHF. CDR3 DNA sequence: TGTGCCAGCAGTGAAACAAATCAGCCCCAGCATTTT.

This chain connects TRBV27 to TRBJ2-5, with 7 bases identical to TRBD2. This CDR3 region has 12 residues. After removal of 6 bases from V and 5 bases from J, the junction contained 3 bases not matched to a gene. Germline loops: CDR1 MNHEY, CDR2 SMNVEV (reference sequence). The DNA of the CDR3 is TGTGCCAGCAGGGGCGGGAGTGAGACCCAGTACTTC. Residues: CASRGGSETQYF.

The V and J genes are TRBV30 and TRBJ1-6, with no clear D. The germline gives CDR1 GTSNPN, CDR2 SVGIG (reference sequence). V was cut by 2 bases and J by 10 bases, with 21 bases left in between. The CDR3 runs to 16 residues. CDR3 bases: TGTGCCTGGAGTCCTCCGGGCGGTGAGGGAAGATCACCCCTCCACTTT. It specifies CAWSPPGGEGRSPLHF.